Presented here are 30 T cell receptor beta chains from one specimen sequenced in a study of CD8+ T cells in alopecia areata. Treatment in this sample: oral pan-JAK inhibitor, 5-10 mg twice daily. cDNA serving as the sequencing template came from extracted, reverse transcribed RNA. Assay used: immunoSEQ multiplex PCR; TCRdb lists only in-frame clones, some missing. The data show 210,000 or so clones, approximately 72% seen once. Material: CD4+ T cells sorted from blood, obtained around week 42, from a patient treated with tofacitinib. Receptor source: a human donor with alopecia areata.

The chain is built from TRBV4-3 and TRBJ2-2; the D gene is possibly TRBD2 (6 bases). The CDR3 totals 17 residues. Germline lookup yields CDR1 LGHNA and CDR2 YSLEER. The V and J ends lost 3 bases and 1 base respectively, with 15 bases between them. CDR3 DNA sequence: TGCGCCAGCAGCCAGGTGGGAGCCGGGGGGAACACCGGGGAGCTGTTTTTT. Translation: CASSQVGAGGNTGELFF.

V is TRBV15 and J is TRBJ2-3; no reliable D call. The CDR3 is made up of 16 amino acids. The V gene lost 3 bases and the J gene lost 1 base, with 14 bases spanning the gap. CDR1 is LNHNV and CDR2 is YYDKDF in the germline V gene (reference sequence). The CDR3 DNA follows: TGTGCCACCAGCAGCCCCGGGCGGTGGGGCACAGATACGCAGTATTTT. It specifies CATSSPGRWGTDTQYF.

V is TRBV6-1 and J is TRBJ2-7, with 9 bases fitting TRBD1. The junction had 8 bases not matched to a gene; V was cut back by 5 bases and J by 6 bases. From germline, CDR1 is MNHNS and CDR2 SASEGT. The CDR3 extends over 14 amino acids. DNA for the CDR3: TGTGCCAGCAGTTTCGGGACAGGGTTAAGCGAGCAGTACTTC. Translated: CASSFGTGLSEQYF.

V and J are TRBV11-1 and TRBJ2-2; D unclear. CDR1 and CDR2 from the germline V gene are SGHAT and FQDESV (reference sequence). The ends were cut back, 5 bases at V and 1 base at J, with 8 bases in the middle. This CDR3 is 14 amino acids long. The CDR3 loop reads CASSRTENTGELFF. CDR3 nucleotides: TGTGCCAGCAGCCGTACGGAGAACACCGGGGAGCTGTTTTTT.

V is TRBV9 and J is TRBJ1-1; tentative D call: TRBD1 (5 bases). Germline-derived CDR1 and CDR2 are SGDLS and YYNGEE. The CDR3 runs to 16 residues. V lost 0 bases, J lost 1 base, and 13 bases lay in between. The CDR3 here is CASSVGRGGRNTEAFF. CDR3 nucleotide sequence: TGTGCCAGCAGCGTAGGACGCGGGGGTCGGAACACTGAAGCTTTCTTT.

The chain couples TRBV29-1 to TRBJ1-1; TRBD1 is a possible D gene (5 bases). Germline values: CDR1 SQVTM, CDR2 ANQGSEA. Deletions cut 6 bases from V and 7 bases from J, with 9 bases between. The CDR3 runs 10 residues. As DNA, the CDR3 is TGCAGCGTCCGGGACCTTGAAGCTTTCTTT. Translated: CSVRDLEAFF.

The chain carries TRBV2 and TRBJ1-6; possible D gene TRBD1, 5 bases. CDR1 and CDR2 (germline): SNHLY, FYNNEI. Trimming stripped 11 bases from V and 7 bases from J, with 27 bases between. The CDR3 extends over 17 amino acids. DNA for the CDR3: TGTGCCGGACTAAACTACCGCCAGGGAGTAAAGAATTCACCCCTCCACTTT. Protein: CAGLNYRQGVKNSPLHF.

V is TRBV29-1 and J is TRBJ1-1; 7 bases line up with TRBD1. This CDR3 spans 13 amino acids. CDR1 is SQVTM, CDR2 ANQGSEA, per germline. J gave up 1 base and V 3 bases, and 2 bases lay outside the gene matches. The CDR3 loop reads CSVEDRKNTEAFF. CDR3 nucleotides: TGCAGCGTTGAGGACAGGAAGAACACTGAAGCTTTCTTT. Full variable domain (outside the CDR3, taken from reference TRBV29-1 and TRBJ1-1): SAVISQKPSRDICQRGTSLTIQCQVDSQVTMMFWYRQQPGQSLTLIATANQGSEATYESGFVIDKFPISRPNLTFSTLTVSNMSPEDSSIYLCSVEDRKNTEAFFGQGTRLTVV.

CDR3 DNA sequence: TGTGCCTGGGATACGGGACTAGCGGGGGACATTCAGTACTTC. Encoded protein: CAWDTGLAGDIQYF. The J gene is TRBJ2-4, the V gene TRBV30, with TRBD2 matching over 14 bases. The CDR3 is 14 amino acids. The junction had 5 bases not matched to a gene; V was cut back by 5 bases and J by 8 bases. In germline, CDR1 is GTSNPN, CDR2 SVGIG (reference sequence).

The chain links TRBV7-9 to TRBJ1-1; D call uncertain. There are 13 residues in the CDR3. In germline, CDR1 is SEHNR, CDR2 FQNEAQ (reference sequence). With 5 bases removed from V and 1 base from J, the gap between germline ends came to 8 bases. CDR3 DNA: TGTGCCAGCAGCCTCGGAAAGAACACTGAAGCTTTCTTT. Amino acids: CASSLGKNTEAFF. Full variable domain (missing parts from reference TRBV7-9 and TRBJ1-1): DTGVSQNPRHKITKRGQNVTFRCDPISEHNRLYWYRQTLGQGPEFLTYFQNEAQLEKSRLLSDRFSAERPKGSFSTLEIQRTEQGDSAMYLCASSLGKNTEAFFGQGTRLTVV.

This clone came up a few times. V gene TRBV5-6 combines with J gene TRBJ2-7, with D perhaps TRBD2 (5 bases). V was shortened by 1 base and J by 0 bases, with 14 bases between the two germline ends. There are 16 residues in the CDR3. Germline lookup yields CDR1 SGHDT and CDR2 YYEEEE. CDR3 region: CASSLSAGGRSYEQYF. CDR3 in DNA: TGTGCCAGCAGCTTGTCGGCGGGCGGGCGCTCCTACGAGCAGTACTTC.

Points on this clone: One end of the junction varies from germline; a read error may be responsible. The sample carries other DNA sequences with the same CDR3. The CDR3 reads CASSLGSNQPQHF. The CDR3 DNA is TGTGCCAGCAGTTTGGGGAGCAATCAGCCCCAGCATTTT. This rearrangement joins TRBV5-4 to TRBJ1-5, with D uncertain. CDR1 is SGHNT and CDR2 is YYREEE in the germline V gene (reference sequence). This CDR3 has 13 residues.

V and J are TRBV2 and TRBJ2-3, with TRBD2 as a possible D gene (6 bases). Trimming removed 7 bases from V and 4 bases from J, with 12 bases in between. Germline loops: CDR1 SNHLY, CDR2 FYNNEI. This CDR3 contains 13 residues. Here the CDR3 reads CASTILAADTQYF. CDR3 sequence (DNA): TGTGCCAGCACTATACTAGCCGCAGATACGCAGTATTTT.

This clone was picked up a small number of times. The chain has TRBV29-1 and TRBJ2-4; D unclear. CDR1 is SQVTM and CDR2 is ANQGSEA in the germline V gene. The CDR3 is made up of 12 amino acids. V lost 7 bases, J lost 8 bases, and 15 bases lay in between. Written as DNA, the CDR3 is TGCAGCGCCTCGGAACGGATGGACATTCAGTACTTC. Translated, it gives CSASERMDIQYF.

V usage is TRBV30 and J usage is TRBJ1-4; tentative D call: TRBD1 (6 bases). Germline-derived CDR1 and CDR2 are GTSNPN and SVGIG (reference sequence). Trimming took off 0 bases at V and 3 bases at J, with 14 bases between the two ends. The CDR3 spans 16 residues. In nucleotides, the CDR3 is TGTGCCTGGAGTGTAGGGACAACGAGAGCTAATGAAAAACTGTTTTTT. Translation gives CAWSVGTTRANEKLFF.

The V and J genes are TRBV6-5 and TRBJ1-4; D remains ambiguous. Germline CDR1 is MNHEY and CDR2 is SVGAGI. Trimming shortened V by 6 bases and J by 12 bases, and 20 bases separated the two germline ends. The CDR3 totals 14 residues. Here the CDR3 reads CASSSGSEMRELFF. CDR3 DNA: TGTGCCAGCAGCTCGGGGTCTGAAATGAGGGAACTGTTTTTT.

The chain recombines TRBV11-3 with TRBJ1-1; no clear D gene. CDR1 is SGHNT and CDR2 is YENEEA in the germline V gene. V was shortened by 1 base and J by 1 base, with 10 bases between the two germline ends. This CDR3 has 15 residues. CDR3 nucleotide sequence: TGTGCCAGCAGCTTAGCAGGTCGAGGGAACACTGAAGCTTTCTTT. It encodes CASSLAGRGNTEAFF.

The rearrangement links TRBV6-6 to TRBJ1-1; a weak D match, TRBD1 (6 bases). The V and J ends lost 7 bases and 6 bases respectively, with 15 bases between them. CDR3 length: 13 residues. Germline lookup yields CDR1 MNHNY and CDR2 SVGAGI (reference sequence). CDR3 in DNA: TGTGCCAGCAACCCGACAGGAAGGCCTGAAGCTTTCTTT. Amino acid sequence: CASNPTGRPEAFF.

There are a few counts of this clone. The chain is built from TRBV14 and TRBJ2-7; 8 bases are a match to TRBD1. Germline V gives CDR1 SGHDN, CDR2 FVKESK. The CDR3 loop spans 15 amino acids. V lost 4 bases and J lost 0; bases outside the gene matches: 5. The CDR3 region is CASSRGQGSSYEQYF. CDR3 bases: TGTGCCAGCAGCCGCGGACAGGGTAGCTCCTACGAGCAGTACTTC.

The chain has TRBV10-3 and TRBJ1-1, with 8 bases identical to TRBD1. The CDR3 is 14 amino acids. Looked up from germline, CDR1 is ENHRY and CDR2 is SYGVKD. V dropped 2 bases and J dropped 1; count of bases not matched to a gene: 0. The CDR3 loop is CAISEDRGNTEAFF. The DNA of the CDR3 is TGTGCCATCAGTGAGGACAGGGGGAACACTGAAGCTTTCTTT.

This clone has just one count. The chain links TRBV2 to TRBJ1-1; unclear D gene. The CDR3 covers 11 residues. V lost 5 bases, J lost 3 bases, and 4 bases lay in between. In germline, CDR1 is SNHLY, CDR2 FYNNEI. CDR3 amino acids: CASSWDTEAFF. DNA of the CDR3: TGTGCCAGCAGTTGGGACACTGAAGCTTTCTTT. Combining the CDR3 with reference TRBV2 and TRBJ1-1 gives the whole variable domain EPEVTQTPSHQVTQMGQEVILRCVPISNHLYFYWYRQILGQKVEFLVSFYNNEISEKSEIFDDQFSVERPDGSNFTLKIRSTKLEDSAMYFCASSWDTEAFFGQGTRLTVV.

The chain recombines TRBV19 with TRBJ1-2; D gene ambiguous. The V end was cut by 5 bases, the J end by 7 bases, with 20 bases between. This CDR3 is 15 amino acids long. Germline CDR1 LNHDA, CDR2 SQIVND (reference sequence). CDR3 nucleotides: TGTGCCAGTAGTCCGCGGACTGGCTCTTCTGGTGGCTACACCTTC. Encoded protein: CASSPRTGSSGGYTF.

With respect to this clone: Relative to the germline gene, one junction end is altered; a read error may explain this. V gene TRBV9 combines with J gene TRBJ1-1; D call uncertain. This CDR3 is built from 8 residues. Per germline, CDR1 SGDLS and CDR2 YYNGEE. CDR3 DNA sequence: TGTGCCAGCAGCAAACCCGTCTTT. It specifies CASSKPVF.

This clone has only one observation. The chain is built from TRBV30 and TRBJ2-1; 9 nucleotides agree with TRBD2. With 7 bases clipped from V and 8 bases from J, the junction kept 9 bases outside the gene matches. The germline V gene has CDR1 GTSNPN and CDR2 SVGIG (reference sequence). The CDR3 length is 13 residues. In nucleotides, the CDR3 is TGTGCCTCGGGACTGCAGCGGGGGGATGAGCAGTTCTTC. Its translation is CASGLQRGDEQFF.

The genes are TRBV10-1 and TRBJ2-7; TRBD1 matches 7 bases. Per germline, CDR1 WNHNN and CDR2 SYGVQD (reference sequence). V gave up 0 bases and J gave up 6 bases; unmatched junction bases: 2. The CDR3 extends over 13 amino acids. The DNA for the CDR3 is TGCGCCAGCAGTGAGTCACAGGGGTTCGAGCAGTACTTC. Its protein product is CASSESQGFEQYF.

This clone came up a few times. V and J are TRBV27 and TRBJ2-3; 9 bases align to TRBD2. V lost 2 bases and J lost 3; bases outside the gene matches: 6. The CDR3 spans 16 residues. CDR1 is MNHEY, CDR2 SMNVEV, per germline (reference sequence). CDR3 nucleotides: TGTGCCAGCAGTTTAATCAGCGGGGGGAGGACAGATACGCAGTATTTT. Its protein is CASSLISGGRTDTQYF.

This chain links TRBV25-1 with TRBJ1-4, with D perhaps TRBD1 (5 bases). Trimming removed 2 bases from V and 8 bases from J, with 15 bases in between. Germline lookup yields CDR1 MGHDK and CDR2 SYGVNS. The CDR3 has 15 amino acids. CDR3 in amino acids: CASSEGGGPSEKLFF. Here the CDR3 DNA reads TGTGCCAGCAGTGAAGGGGGGGGTCCCTCCGAAAAACTGTTTTTT.

J is TRBJ2-3 and V is TRBV7-3; no clear D. The CDR3 loop spans 12 amino acids. The ends were cut back, 3 bases at V and 0 bases at J, with 1 base in the middle. From germline, CDR1 is SGHTA and CDR2 FQGTGA. DNA for the CDR3: TGTGCCAGCAGCTTCAGCACAGATACGCAGTATTTT. Amino acids: CASSFSTDTQYF.

The sample holds a few counts of this clone. J is TRBJ1-2 and V is TRBV27; D not certain. Deletions cut 4 bases from V and 7 bases from J, with 10 bases between. Germline CDR1 reads MNHEY; CDR2 reads SMNVEV (reference sequence). The CDR3 totals 12 residues. This chain's CDR3 is CASSSDLGGYTF. CDR3 sequence (DNA): TGTGCCAGCAGTTCTGACTTGGGTGGCTACACCTTC.

The V call is TRBV6-1, the J call TRBJ2-7; unclear D gene. This CDR3 has 11 amino acids. The ends were cut back, 8 bases at V and 3 bases at J, with 8 bases in the middle. From germline, CDR1 is MNHNS and CDR2 SASEGT. Written as DNA, the CDR3 is TGTGCCAGCGGTTTCTTCTACGAGCAGTACTTC. It yields the protein CASGFFYEQYF.